The 16 T cell receptor beta chains below come from one sample, sequenced in a study of cytomegalovirus exposure and HLA in healthy donors. Researchers ran the PCR with 60 Vbeta and 13 Jbeta primers. Sequencing was performed with immunoSEQ multiplex PCR; in TCRdb, only in-frame clones are kept and a portion is missing. Here the sample spans approximately 170,000 clones, roughly 80% being singletons. The sequenced sample consisted of PBMCs. These receptors all stem from a young man in good health and CMV-seropositive.

The chain uses TRBV10-3 and TRBJ1-1; TRBD1 matches 8 bases. V lost 0 bases, J lost 6 bases, and 6 bases stayed unmatched. Germline V gene lookup returns CDR1 ENHRY and CDR2 SYGVKD. CDR3 size: 15 residues. In nucleotides, the CDR3 is TGTGCCATCAGTGAGTCGTCAGGGGGCATATCTGAAGCTTTCTTT. This sequence encodes CAISESSGGISEAFF.

The chain links TRBV6-1 to TRBJ1-1; D is perhaps TRBD1 (6 bases). Germline-derived CDR1 and CDR2 are MNHNS and SASEGT. The CDR3 totals 14 residues. V was clipped by 4 bases and J by 4 bases, with 13 bases between them. CDR3 region: CASSGTVSLTEAFF. Written as DNA, the CDR3 is TGTGCCAGCAGTGGGACAGTCTCTCTCACTGAAGCTTTCTTT.

This clone has a single count. The chain employs TRBV4-1 and TRBJ2-7, with a weak D call TRBD2 (7 bases). The CDR3 sequence is 18 residues long. Germline assignment: CDR1 MGHRA and CDR2 YSYEKL. V dropped 0 bases and J dropped 1 base, with 19 bases sitting between them. The CDR3: CASSQDTGGATPSYEQYF. DNA of the CDR3: TGCGCCAGCAGCCAAGATACGGGGGGCGCGACTCCGTCCTACGAGCAGTACTTC.

The V and J genes are TRBV6-1 and TRBJ1-5; the D gene is possibly TRBD1 (6 bases). V lost 7 bases, J lost 6 bases, and 16 bases lay in between. Looked up from germline, CDR1 is MNHNS and CDR2 is SASEGT. There are 14 residues in the CDR3. The CDR3 sequence: CASTVRGTSQPQHF. DNA of the CDR3: TGTGCCAGCACCGTGAGGGGGACGAGTCAGCCCCAGCATTTT.

The V gene is TRBV6-5, the J gene TRBJ1-2; 7 nucleotides agree with TRBD1. V lost 4 bases and J lost 8; bases outside the gene matches: 10. Germline V gene data show CDR1 as MNHEY and CDR2 as SVGAGI. CDR3 length equals 14 residues. CDR3 nucleotide sequence: TGTGCCAGCAGTTCCGGACAGGTCCCGTGGGGCTACACCTTC. Translation: CASSSGQVPWGYTF.

V gene TRBV28 combines with J gene TRBJ2-1, with 10 positions matching TRBD2. The CDR3 has 17 residues. CDR1 is MDHEN, CDR2 SYDVKM, per germline. V lost 6 bases to trimming and J lost 4 bases; unmatched junction nucleotides: 12. CDR3 coding DNA: TGTGCCAGCAGCCTAGCGGGAGCCATACAAGGGTACAATGAGCAGTTCTTC. It yields the protein CASSLAGAIQGYNEQFF.

This rearrangement joins TRBV19 to TRBJ1-2, with 9 bases identical to TRBD1. This CDR3 region has 16 residues. The trim removed 7 bases at V and 0 bases at J, leaving 9 bases unmatched. CDR1 and CDR2 (germline): LNHDA, SQIVND (reference sequence). CDR3 residues: CASNPTGGLANYGYTF. CDR3 in DNA: TGTGCCAGTAACCCAACAGGGGGCCTCGCTAACTATGGCTACACCTTC. Together with reference TRBV19 and TRBJ1-2, the CDR3 gives the full variable domain: DGGITQSPKYLFRKEGQNVTLSCEQNLNHDAMYWYRQDPGQGLRLIYYSQIVNDFQKGDIAEGYSVSREKKESFPLTVTSAQKNPTAFYLCASNPTGGLANYGYTFGSGTRLTVV.

This sequence joins TRBV27 and TRBJ1-5, with a tentative D call TRBD1 (6 bases). Germline V gives CDR1 MNHEY, CDR2 SMNVEV (reference sequence). Trimming removed 5 bases at V and 1 base at J, with 12 bases between. This CDR3 region has 15 residues. The CDR3 loop is CASSPDRTSNQPQHF. DNA for the CDR3: TGTGCCAGCAGTCCTGACAGGACAAGCAATCAGCCCCAGCATTTT.

This rearrangement joins TRBV25-1 to TRBJ2-1; a weak D match, TRBD1 (5 bases). This CDR3 has 12 residues. The V gene's germline CDR1 is MGHDK and CDR2 SYGVNS. V was trimmed by 6 bases and J by 7 bases, leaving 10 bases between them. CDR3 in amino acids: CASRTVGNEQFF. Written as DNA, the CDR3 is TGTGCCAGCAGGACAGTTGGGAATGAGCAGTTCTTC.

The J gene is TRBJ1-2, the V gene TRBV9, with D maybe TRBD1 (5 bases). The CDR3 contains 14 residues. The V end was cut by 3 bases, the J end by 7 bases, with 16 bases between. Germline V gene sequence: CDR1 SGDLS, CDR2 YYNGEE. This CDR3 reads CASSAGTRNRGYTF. The CDR3 DNA sequence: TGTGCCAGCAGCGCCGGGACTCGCAACCGTGGCTACACCTTC. The entire variable domain, with the rest obtained from reference TRBV9 and TRBJ1-2, is as follows: DSGVTQTPKHLITATGQRVTLRCSPRSGDLSVYWYQQSLDQGLQFLIQYYNGEERAKGNILERFSAQQFPDLHSELNLSSLELGDSALYFCASSAGTRNRGYTFGSGTRLTVV.

The chain combines TRBV10-2 with TRBJ1-2, with no clear D. CDR1 is WSHSY, CDR2 SAAADI, per germline. Between the trimmed V and J ends, which lost 2 bases and 7 bases, there was a span of 5 bases. The CDR3 length is 11 residues. In DNA form, the CDR3 reads TGCGCCAGCAGTGAGGGGAGTGGCTACACCTTC. This encodes CASSEGSGYTF.

The chain uses TRBV27 and TRBJ2-7; 7 nucleotides line up with TRBD1. Germline V lookup: CDR1 MNHEY, CDR2 SMNVEV (reference sequence). V dropped 2 bases and J dropped 3; count of bases not matched to a gene: 7. This CDR3 contains 15 residues. The CDR3 here is CASSLRTGDVYEQYF. Here the CDR3 DNA reads TGTGCCAGCAGTTTAAGGACAGGCGATGTCTACGAGCAGTACTTC.

The chain joins TRBV6-1 to TRBJ1-5; 10 nucleotides agree with TRBD1. This CDR3 is 15 amino acids long. Per the germline V gene, CDR1 is MNHNS and CDR2 is SASEGT. Trimming cost V 4 bases and J 6 bases; bases outside gene matches: 6. For the CDR3, the DNA is TGTGCCAGCAGTGTGGGACAGGGGAGGGGTCAGCCCCAGCATTTT. Its translation: CASSVGQGRGQPQHF.

In its sample, this clone was seen a few times. The chain joins TRBV29-1 to TRBJ2-3, with D possibly matching TRBD2 (6 bases). Germline loops: CDR1 SQVTM, CDR2 ANQGSEA. This CDR3 contains 10 residues. The CDR3 is CSGGGDTQYF. As DNA, the CDR3 is TGCAGTGGTGGGGGGGATACGCAGTATTTT.

This rearrangement joins TRBV29-1 to TRBJ2-3, with a tentative D call TRBD2 (7 bases). Germline CDR1 reads SQVTM; CDR2 reads ANQGSEA. This CDR3 is 14 amino acids long. V lost 3 bases, J lost 2 bases, and 12 bases lay in between. The DNA for the CDR3 is TGCAGCGTTGAGGGGGGGGGCCACACAGATACGCAGTATTTT. As protein: CSVEGGGHTDTQYF.

This chain links TRBV7-9 with TRBJ2-7; 7 bases are shared with TRBD1. This CDR3 region has 14 residues. From germline, CDR1 is SEHNR and CDR2 FQNEAQ (reference sequence). Trimming removed 6 bases from V and 0 bases from J; junction bases left unmatched: 5. This CDR3 reads CASSIGGFSYEQYF. The CDR3 DNA reads as TGTGCCAGCAGTATAGGGGGCTTCTCCTACGAGCAGTACTTC.